This TCR beta chain was sequenced in a study of CD8 T cells in ankylosing spondylitis. Findings and caveats of the study: Blood from ankylosing spondylitis patients appeared to carry a characteristic eight-variant TCR beta motif.

The CDR3 contains 15 residues. CDR1 ENHRY and CDR2 SYGVKD come from the germline V gene. J gave up 4 bases and V 6 bases, and 8 bases lay outside the gene matches. Concerning this clonotype: No antigen is known for it.

TCRdb processed the 5' RACE reads anew with MiXCR; each CDR3 protein has one entry. The table lists around 890,000 distinct CDR3 sequences, 12% of them singletons. The sequenced sample was blood, either unsorted or a sorted T cell fraction (not recorded which). The chain employs TRBV10-3 and TRBJ2-3; 9 positions match TRBD1. The clonotype comes from a male donor with ankylosing spondylitis. The CDR3 here is CAISRGQGVPDTQYF. CDR3 bases: TGTGCCATCAGCAGGGGACAGGGAGTCCCAGATACGCAGTATTTT.